The T cell receptor beta chain under discussion was sequenced for a study of blood T cell repertoires in COVID-19. Across the study: PBMCs, B-cell-depleted T cells, or T cells were the source of the cDNA or gDNA that made up the material.

Authors' analysis steps: Amplification of reference gene primers was used by the study to estimate nucleated cell counts. Some clones are missing from TCRdb's copy, which holds only in-frame ones; the method was immunoSEQ multiplex PCR. That table is the source of V, J and clone size, and D and trimming were worked out from the DNA. Here the sample spans tens of thousands of clones, around 79% being singletons. J lost 9 bases, V lost 6 bases, and 6 bases had no gene match. Germline CDR1 SNHLY, CDR2 FYNNEI. The CDR3 spans 15 residues. The chain combines TRBV2 with TRBJ2-1, with 15 nucleotides matching TRBD2. Sequences were obtained from peripheral blood. The clonotype comes from a human donor in a cohort sampled during active COVID-19. This CDR3 reads CASRPGTSGRSEQFF. The DNA of the CDR3 is TGTGCCAGCAGACCCGGGACTAGCGGGAGGAGTGAGCAGTTCTTC.